The 9 T cell receptor beta chains below come from one sample, sequenced in a study of T-cell reconstitution after alpha-beta-depleted transplantation in children. Unique molecular identifiers were used to barcode this TCRbeta library. One entry per CDR3 protein results from TCRdb running MiXCR on the PCR reads. The sample contains about 980,000 distinct CDR3 sequences, about 26% of which appear only once. The sequences come from PBMCs, mostly from graft donor cells, collected 360 days after TCRalphabeta/CD19-depleted stem cell transplant. The receptors here all came from a boy younger than two who had a stem cell transplant for SCID, so the T cells may come from the graft donor.

The chain carries TRBV10-3 and TRBJ2-7; D perhaps matches TRBD2 (5 bases). This CDR3 is 13 amino acids long. The germline CDR1 and CDR2 sequences are ENHRY and SYGVKD. Trimming removed 3 bases at V and 5 bases at J, with 11 bases between. Here the CDR3 DNA reads TGTGCCATCAGTGATGGGATGCGGGACGAGCAGTACTTC. Protein: CAISDGMRDEQYF.

V gene TRBV5-6 combines with J gene TRBJ2-6; D gene ambiguous. V dropped 4 bases and J dropped 4 bases, with 9 bases sitting between them. Germline V gene data show CDR1 as SGHDT and CDR2 as YYEEEE. The CDR3 runs to 14 residues. The CDR3 region is CASSRYSGANVLTF. The CDR3 DNA reads as TGTGCCAGCAGCCGTTACTCCGGGGCCAACGTCCTGACTTTC.

The chain carries TRBV4-2 and TRBJ2-6; D is perhaps TRBD1 (6 bases). This CDR3 region has 17 residues. Germline assignment: CDR1 LGHNA and CDR2 YNFKEQ. Between the trimmed V and J ends, which lost 4 bases and 0 bases, there was a span of 13 bases. CDR3 sequence (DNA): TGTGCCAGCAGCCGCGGACAGCTCTACTCTGGGGCCAACGTCCTGACTTTC. It specifies CASSRGQLYSGANVLTF.

The gene calls are TRBV5-6 and TRBJ2-7, with D unclear. V dropped 7 bases and J dropped 4 bases, with 12 bases sitting between them. This CDR3 spans 12 amino acids. CDR1 is SGHDT and CDR2 is YYEEEE in the germline V gene. This CDR3 is CASGLSRYEQYF. Here the CDR3 DNA reads TGTGCCAGCGGTCTGAGCAGATACGAGCAGTACTTC. Full variable domain (outside the CDR3, taken from reference TRBV5-6 and TRBJ2-7): DAGVTQSPTHLIKTRGQQVTLRCSPKSGHDTVSWYQQALGQGPQFIFQYYEEEERQRGNFPDRFSGHQFPNYSSELNVNALLLGDSALYLCASGLSRYEQYFGPGTRLTVT.

The V gene is TRBV7-2, the J gene TRBJ2-3; D call uncertain. The CDR3 runs 14 residues. Germline CDR1 reads SGHTA; CDR2 reads FQGNSA. Trimming took off 3 bases at V and 3 bases at J, with 10 bases between the two ends. The CDR3 coding sequence is TGTGCCAGCAGCTTCCGCTTGAATACAGATACGCAGTATTTT. Its translation is CASSFRLNTDTQYF. The full variable domain, with the rest looked up from reference TRBV7-2 and TRBJ2-3, is GAGVSQSPSNKVTEKGKDVELRCDPISGHTALYWYRQSLGQGLEFLIYFQGNSAPDKSGLPSDRFSAERTGGSVSTLTIQRTQQEDSAVYLCASSFRLNTDTQYFGPGTRLTVL.

This chain links TRBV20-1 with TRBJ2-5, with a tentative D call TRBD1 (5 bases). The CDR3 is made up of 12 amino acids. V was cut by 5 bases and J by 2 bases, with 9 bases left in between. Germline lookup yields CDR1 DFQATT and CDR2 SNEGSKA (reference sequence). DNA for the CDR3: TGCAGTGCTTTACAGGCTCAAGAGACCCAGTACTTC. This sequence encodes CSALQAQETQYF.

The chain has TRBV6-5 and TRBJ1-5; weak D call: TRBD1 (6 bases). The V end was cut by 6 bases, the J end by 4 bases, with 16 bases between. The germline V gene has CDR1 MNHEY and CDR2 SVGAGI. The CDR3 extends over 15 amino acids. CDR3 nucleotides: TGTGCCAGCAGGCGGGGGCTAATAGGGAATCAGCCCCAGCATTTT. Protein: CASRRGLIGNQPQHF.

This clonotype showed up just a few times. The chain employs TRBV12-3 or TRBV12-4 and TRBJ1-2; no clear D. The CDR3 runs 12 residues. V was cut by 1 base and J by 11 bases, with 11 bases left in between. CDR3 loop: CASSLGVPPYTF. CDR3 DNA sequence: TGTGCCAGCAGTTTAGGGGTTCCACCTTACACCTTC.

The V gene is TRBV9, the J gene TRBJ2-1; D assignment may be TRBD1 or TRBD2 (5 bases each). Germline CDR1 SGDLS, CDR2 YYNGEE. The V gene lost 3 bases and the J gene lost 2 bases, with 12 bases spanning the gap. CDR3 length: 15 amino acids. The CDR3 coding sequence is TGTGCCAGCAGCGGAGGGGTCGGCGCCTACAATGAGCAGTTCTTC. It yields the protein CASSGGVGAYNEQFF.